This TCR beta chain comes out of a study of blood T cell repertoires in COVID-19. The Seattle site enrolled patients during active infection and followed them longitudinally. Sequenced by immunoSEQ multiplex PCR; TCRdb stores in-frame clones only, minus some. The sample records under 200,000 clones, under 90% being singletons. A remark on this clone: The identical CDR3 is also encoded by other nucleotide sequences in the sample.

This CDR3 contains 14 residues. Germline V lookup: CDR1 MDHEN, CDR2 SYDVKM. V lost 3 bases, J lost 7 bases, and 6 bases stayed unmatched. This clonotype originated in a woman aged 70-85 years with COVID-19, enrolled during active disease. The chain links TRBV28 to TRBJ1-1; TRBD1 aligns across 9 bases. Sequenced sample: peripheral blood. CDR3 sequence: CASSFLTGGSEAFF. DNA of the CDR3: TGTGCCAGCAGTTTCCTGACAGGGGGAAGTGAAGCTTTCTTT. Complete variable domain (other parts from reference TRBV28 and TRBJ1-1): DVKVTQSSRYLVKRTGEKVFLECVQDMDHENMFWYRQDPGLGLRLIYFSYDVKMKEKGDIPEGYSVSREKKERFSLILESASTNQTSMYLCASSFLTGGSEAFFGQGTRLTVV.